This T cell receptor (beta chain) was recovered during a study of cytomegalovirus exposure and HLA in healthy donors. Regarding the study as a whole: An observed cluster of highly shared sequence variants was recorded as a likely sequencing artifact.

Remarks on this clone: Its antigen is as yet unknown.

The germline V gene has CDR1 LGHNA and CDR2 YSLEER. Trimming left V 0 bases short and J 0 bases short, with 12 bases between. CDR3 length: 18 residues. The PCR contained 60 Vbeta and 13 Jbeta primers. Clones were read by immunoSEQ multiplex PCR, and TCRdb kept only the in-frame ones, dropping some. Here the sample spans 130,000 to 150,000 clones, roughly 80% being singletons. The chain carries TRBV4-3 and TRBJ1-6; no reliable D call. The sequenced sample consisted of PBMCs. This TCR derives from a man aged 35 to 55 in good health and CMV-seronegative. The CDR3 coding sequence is TGCGCCAGCAGCCAAGATCCCACGGAGAGCTCCTATAATTCACCCCTCCACTTT. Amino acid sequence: CASSQDPTESSYNSPLHF.